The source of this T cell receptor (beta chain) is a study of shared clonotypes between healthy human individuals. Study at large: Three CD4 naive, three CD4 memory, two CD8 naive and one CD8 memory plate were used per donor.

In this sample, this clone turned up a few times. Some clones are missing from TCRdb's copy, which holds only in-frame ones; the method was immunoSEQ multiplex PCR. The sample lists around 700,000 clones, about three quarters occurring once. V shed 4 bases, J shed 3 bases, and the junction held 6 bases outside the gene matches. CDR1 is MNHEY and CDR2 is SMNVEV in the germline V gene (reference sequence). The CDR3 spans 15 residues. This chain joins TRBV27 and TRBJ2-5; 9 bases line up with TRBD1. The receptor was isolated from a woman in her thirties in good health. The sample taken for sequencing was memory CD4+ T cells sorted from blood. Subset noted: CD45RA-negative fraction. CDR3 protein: CASSSYRGLKETQYF. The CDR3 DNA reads TGTGCCAGCAGTTCATACAGGGGGCTTAAAGAGACCCAGTACTTC.